This is a list of T cell receptor beta chains from one sample in a study of beta chain features in type 1 diabetes. Using immunoSEQ multiplex PCR, the repertoire was profiled, and TCRdb retains in-frame clones only, with some absent. Of about 340,000 clones listed, 13% are singletons. Input material: naive CD4+ T cells from blood. These receptors all stem from a woman aged 18 to 35 with type 1 diabetes. Each CDR3 is given with its conserved first and last residue. The D gene is left open where the match is weak. Clone size appears in some rows only: once, few, many, or a class for an expanded clone.

13	TRBJ2-1	NA	few	TRBV28	CASSSREDHEQFF	TGTGCCAGCAGTTCCCGAGAGGATCATGAGCAGTTCTTC
17	TRBJ2-3	NA	few	TRBV14	CASSRSAGQRYTDTQYF	TGTGCCAGCAGCCGGTCGGCGGGACAGAGATACACAGATACGCAGTATTTT
16	TRBJ2-5	TRBD2	few	TRBV5-6	CASSRRTSGIWATQYF	TGTGCCAGCAGCCGTAGGACTAGCGGGATCTGGGCGACCCAGTACTTC
13	TRBJ2-4	TRBD2	few	TRBV15	CAISSGSLSIQYF	TGTGCCATTAGTAGCGGGAGTCTCAGCATTCAGTACTTC
15	TRBJ2-5	TRBD2	NA	TRBV19	CASKSGLAGQETQYF	TGTGCCAGCAAAAGCGGACTAGCGGGACAAGAGACCCAGTACTTC
13	TRBJ1-1	NA	NA	TRBV4-2	CASSLTPGDRAFF	TGTGCCAGCAGCCTGACGCCGGGAGACAGAGCTTTCTTT
12	TRBJ1-1	NA	few	TRBV30	CAWRGGRVEAFF	TGTGCCTGGAGGGGAGGGAGGGTTGAAGCTTTCTTT
16	TRBJ2-3	NA	NA	TRBV28	CASSLSRAGGTDTQYF	TGTGCCAGCAGTTTATCCAGGGCCGGCGGCACAGATACGCAGTATTTT
13	TRBJ1-4	NA	NA	TRBV5-4	CASSIQGGEKLFF	TGTGCCAGCAGCATTCAGGGCGGTGAAAAACTGTTTTTT
14	TRBJ2-5	TRBD2	NA	TRBV7-2	CASTEGLAEETQYF	TGTGCCAGCACCGAGGGACTAGCGGAAGAGACCCAGTACTTC
14	TRBJ2-5	NA	few	TRBV7-2	CASSYEGLQETQYF	TGTGCCAGCAGCTATGAGGGACTTCAAGAGACCCAGTACTTC
14	TRBJ1-2	TRBD1	NA	TRBV18	CASSPTGVGYGYTF	TGTGCCAGCTCCCCGACAGGGGTAGGCTATGGCTACACCTTC
11	TRBJ1-4	NA	NA	TRBV29-1	CSVRQYEKLFF	TGCAGCGTTAGACAGTATGAAAAACTGTTTTTT
16	TRBJ2-3	TRBD1	few	TRBV14	CASSDRGPISTDTQYF	TGTGCCAGCAGCGACAGGGGCCCCATCAGTACAGATACGCAGTATTTT
15	TRBJ2-1	TRBD2	few	TRBV9	CASSVEGTSFNEQFF	TGTGCCAGCAGCGTAGAGGGGACTAGTTTCAATGAGCAGTTCTTC
15	TRBJ2-4	NA	few	TRBV10-3	CAISEVRGAKNIQYF	TGTGCCATCAGTGAGGTTAGAGGGGCCAAAAACATTCAGTACTTC
16	TRBJ1-1	NA	few	TRBV11-2	CASSPRGILMNTEAFF	TGTGCCAGCAGCCCCCGGGGTATTTTGATGAACACTGAAGCTTTCTTT
15	TRBJ2-3	TRBD2	NA	TRBV11-3	CASSLSGVTTDTQYF	TGTGCCAGCAGCCTAAGCGGGGTTACCACAGATACGCAGTATTTT
13	TRBJ1-2	NA	few	TRBV19	CASRQENIYGYTF	TGTGCCAGTAGACAGGAAAACATCTATGGCTACACCTTC
15	TRBJ1-2	NA	few	TRBV7-9	CASSPQGLRGSGYTF	TGTGCCAGCAGCCCTCAGGGTCTTCGAGGTTCTGGCTACACCTTC
14	TRBJ1-2	TRBD1	few	TRBV28	CASRKGQLVYGYTF	TGTGCCAGCAGGAAGGGACAGCTCGTCTATGGCTACACCTTC
14	TRBJ1-4	TRBD1	NA	TRBV6-5	CASSRDRVNEKLFF	TGTGCCAGCAGTAGGGACAGGGTGAATGAAAAACTGTTTTTT
14	TRBJ2-5	NA	few	TRBV18	CASSLGGPQETQYF	TGTGCCAGCTCCCTGGGAGGCCCTCAAGAGACCCAGTACTTC
16	TRBJ1-2	TRBD1	NA	TRBV27	CASSLAGTGGNYGYTF	TGTGCCAGCAGTTTAGCTGGGACAGGGGGCAACTATGGCTACACCTTC
15	TRBJ1-1	NA	once	TRBV5-4	CASSLTPGLWTEAFF	TGTGCCAGCAGCTTGACTCCAGGGCTCTGGACTGAAGCTTTCTTT
11	TRBJ1-2	NA	few	TRBV19	CASSHNYGYTF	TGTGCCAGTAGTCATAACTATGGCTACACCTTC
16	TRBJ2-4	TRBD2	NA	TRBV28	CASTTGLAVAKNIQYF	TGTGCCAGCACAACCGGGCTAGCGGTAGCCAAAAACATTCAGTACTTC
16	TRBJ2-1	TRBD1	NA	TRBV27	CASRGQSVGSYNEQFF	TGTGCCAGCCGGGGACAGTCGGTAGGCTCCTACAATGAGCAGTTCTTC
13	TRBJ1-4	NA	few	TRBV30	CAWSEGGVEKLFF	TGTGCCTGGAGCGAGGGAGGGGTGGAAAAACTGTTTTTT
13	TRBJ2-5	TRBD2	NA	TRBV7-9	CASSGTTQETQYF	TGTGCCAGCAGCGGGACTACCCAAGAGACCCAGTACTTC
19	TRBJ2-3	NA	NA	TRBV28	CASSLFSPSGAQITDTQYF	TGTGCCAGCAGTTTATTTTCTCCCAGTGGGGCCCAAATCACAGATACGCAGTATTTT
14	TRBJ2-5	NA	few	TRBV11-3	CASSLVSLPETQYF	TGTGCCAGCAGCTTAGTTAGCCTCCCAGAGACCCAGTACTTC
14	TRBJ2-4	NA	NA	TRBV7-2	CASSLAQGKNIQYF	TGTGCCAGCAGCTTAGCACAGGGTAAAAACATTCAGTACTTC